This section outlines one TCR beta chain sequence together with its context. Trimming removed 5 bases from V and 6 bases from J, with 13 bases in between. The CDR3 length is 14 residues. The germline V gene has CDR1 MNHEY and CDR2 SVGAGI. The data stem from a study of shared clonotypes between healthy human individuals. Some clones are missing from TCRdb's copy, which holds only in-frame ones; the method was immunoSEQ multiplex PCR. The data contain millions of clones, around nine tenths of them singletons. The chain is built from TRBV6-5 and TRBJ1-4; a possible D gene is TRBD1 (6 bases). This TCR was sampled from a man between 18 and 35 years old in good health. Sequencing was carried out using naive CD4+ T cells sorted from blood. The subset is: CD45RA+ positively selected. This chain's CDR3 is CASSQDRRDEKLFF. DNA of the CDR3: TGTGCCAGCAGTCAGGACAGAAGGGATGAAAAACTGTTTTTT.